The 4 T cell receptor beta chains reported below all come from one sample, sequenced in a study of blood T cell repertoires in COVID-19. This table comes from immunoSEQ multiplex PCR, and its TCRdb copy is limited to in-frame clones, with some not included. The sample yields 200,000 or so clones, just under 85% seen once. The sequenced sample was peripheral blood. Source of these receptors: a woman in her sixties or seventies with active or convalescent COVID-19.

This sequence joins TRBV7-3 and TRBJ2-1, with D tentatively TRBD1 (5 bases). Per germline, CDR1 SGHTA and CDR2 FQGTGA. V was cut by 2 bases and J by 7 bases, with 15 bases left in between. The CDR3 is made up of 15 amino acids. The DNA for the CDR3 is TGTGCCAGCAGCTTAGCGGTGGCAGGGCTAAATGAGCAGTTCTTC. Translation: CASSLAVAGLNEQFF.

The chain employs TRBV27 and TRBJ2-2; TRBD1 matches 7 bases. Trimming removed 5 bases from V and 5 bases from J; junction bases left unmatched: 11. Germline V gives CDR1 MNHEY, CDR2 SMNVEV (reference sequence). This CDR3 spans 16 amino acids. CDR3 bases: TGTGCCAGCAGTCCCTGGGCCGTACAGGGGACCGGGGAGCTGTTTTTT. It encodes CASSPWAVQGTGELFF.

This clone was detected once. The CDR3 DNA follows: TGTGCCAGCGGACAGGGCATAGCCAAAAACATTCAGTACTTC. Translating it yields CASGQGIAKNIQYF. The chain couples TRBV2 to TRBJ2-4; 8 positions agree with TRBD1. CDR1 and CDR2 (germline): SNHLY, FYNNEI. V gave up 8 bases and J gave up 0 bases; unmatched junction bases: 3. CDR3 size: 14 residues.

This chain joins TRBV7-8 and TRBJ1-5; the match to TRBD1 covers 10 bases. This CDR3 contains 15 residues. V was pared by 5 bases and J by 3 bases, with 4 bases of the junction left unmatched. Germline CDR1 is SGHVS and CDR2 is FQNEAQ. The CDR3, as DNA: TGTGCCAGCAGCCCGGGACAGGGGTCCAATCAGCCCCAGCATTTT. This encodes CASSPGQGSNQPQHF.